Listed below are T cell receptor beta chains from one sample, sequenced in a study of blood T cell repertoires in COVID-19. Some clones are missing from TCRdb's copy, which holds only in-frame ones; the method was immunoSEQ multiplex PCR. Of around 93,000 clones in the sample, roughly three quarters are singletons; the top ten hold around 9.4%. The material sequenced was peripheral blood. The receptors here all came from an elderly woman with acute or convalescent COVID-19. Both conserved end residues are part of each CDR3. The order of the fields is V gene, clone size, D gene, J gene, CDR3 protein, CDR3 DNA. D genes are given only for firm matches. Clone size is given for some rows only: seen once, a few or many times, or a class if the clone is expanded.

TRBV28	-	-	TRBJ2-3	CASSLTSTDTQYF	TGTGCCAGCAGTTTGACTAGCACAGATACGCAGTATTTT
TRBV5-6	-	-	TRBJ1-2	CASSLDPDNKYGYTF	TGTGCCAGCAGCCTGGACCCCGACAACAAATATGGCTACACCTTC
TRBV5-1	few	-	TRBJ1-1	CASSQAGTGGTEAFF	TGCGCCAGCAGTCAGGCCGGGACTGGTGGGACTGAAGCTTTCTTT
TRBV19	-	TRBD1	TRBJ1-6	CASSILSLGQGKSPLHF	TGTGCCAGTAGTATCCTAAGTTTAGGACAGGGGAAGTCACCCCTCCACTTT
TRBV7-2	-	-	TRBJ1-1	CASTGGVGNTEAFF	TGTGCCAGCACCGGGGGGGTGGGCAACACTGAAGCTTTCTTT
TRBV5-6	-	-	TRBJ1-5	CASSLGQVNQPQHF	TGTGCCAGCAGCTTGGGGCAGGTTAATCAGCCCCAGCATTTT
TRBV5-1	-	-	TRBJ2-2	CASSLARLTNTGELFF	TGCGCCAGCAGCTTAGCCCGCCTAACGAACACCGGGGAGCTGTTTTTT
TRBV5-1	-	TRBD2	TRBJ2-7	CASSGTSGTHEQYF	TGCGCCAGCAGTGGGACTAGCGGGACCCACGAGCAGTACTTC
TRBV5-4	-	TRBD2	TRBJ2-7	CASKLAGSYEQYF	TGTGCCAGCAAACTAGCGGGTTCCTACGAGCAGTACTTC
TRBV6-5	-	-	TRBJ1-2	CASSSPDSGDYGYTF	TGTGCCAGCAGTTCTCCGGACAGCGGAGACTATGGCTACACCTTC
TRBV2	few	-	TRBJ2-5	CASSEAQGKGQETQYF	TGTGCCAGCAGTGAAGCCCAGGGGAAGGGCCAAGAGACCCAGTACTTC
TRBV7-2	-	-	TRBJ1-1	CASSLVAPSVAGTEAFF	TGTGCCAGCAGCTTAGTGGCCCCCTCAGTGGCAGGCACTGAAGCTTTCTTT
TRBV6-6	-	TRBD1	TRBJ2-7	CASSPRDRVGYEQYF	TGTGCCAGCAGTCCCCGGGACAGGGTAGGCTACGAGCAGTACTTC
TRBV7-2	-	TRBD2	TRBJ2-5	CASSPGPGLGGETQYF	TGTGCCAGCAGCCCTGGCCCGGGACTAGGAGGGGAGACCCAGTACTTC
TRBV5-1	-	-	TRBJ2-1	CASSLGGGFGSYNEQFF	TGCGCCAGCAGCTTGGGCGGCGGGTTCGGCTCCTACAATGAGCAGTTCTTC
TRBV28	-	TRBD2	TRBJ2-7	CASSLGAGGGEQYF	TGTGCCAGCAGTCTAGGGGCGGGCGGGGGAGAGCAGTACTTC
TRBV18	once	TRBD1	TRBJ1-5	CASSPERGRRDQHF	TGTGCCAGCTCACCAGAGAGGGGGCGCCGGGACCAGCATTTT
TRBV10-3	-	TRBD1	TRBJ2-7	CAIGTGLYEQYF	TGTGCCATCGGGACAGGATTGTACGAGCAGTACTTC
TRBV18	-	TRBD1	TRBJ1-2	CASSPGQGANGYTF	TGTGCCAGCTCACCGGGACAGGGGGCTAACGGCTACACCTTC
TRBV19	-	-	TRBJ2-5	CASSMGLAPWQETQYF	TGTGCCAGTAGTATGGGTCTAGCCCCGTGGCAAGAGACCCAGTACTTC
TRBV6-5	few	-	TRBJ1-2	CASSRGVYGYTF	TGTGCCAGCAGCCGAGGCGTCTATGGCTACACCTTC
TRBV28	-	TRBD2	TRBJ2-5	CASSLSVLAGGFQETQYF	TGTGCCAGCAGTTTATCCGTTCTAGCGGGAGGTTTCCAAGAGACCCAGTACTTC
TRBV4-3	-	TRBD1	TRBJ1-5	CASSQGQGAGQPQHF	TGCGCCAGCAGCCAAGGACAGGGAGCGGGTCAGCCCCAGCATTTT
TRBV4-2	-	TRBD1	TRBJ1-2	CASSQDTQGWNYGYTF	TGTGCCAGCAGCCAGGACACACAGGGGTGGAACTATGGCTACACCTTC
TRBV2	-	TRBD1	TRBJ1-6	CASKDRGWSPLHF	TGTGCCAGCAAGGACAGGGGATGGTCACCCCTCCACTTT
TRBV7-3	-	TRBD2	TRBJ2-1	CASTPGGTSGRGNEQFF	TGTGCCAGCACCCCCGGCGGGACTAGCGGGAGGGGAAATGAGCAGTTCTTC
TRBV5-1	-	TRBD2	TRBJ2-3	CASSQQLAGVADTQYF	TGCGCCAGCAGCCAACAACTAGCGGGAGTTGCAGATACGCAGTATTTT
TRBV5-1	-	TRBD1	TRBJ1-4	CASSPTPDRVGEKLFF	TGCGCCAGCAGCCCGACCCCAGACAGGGTAGGGGAAAAACTGTTTTTT
TRBV7-2	-	-	TRBJ1-5	CASSPYEGVQHF	TGTGCCAGCAGCCCTTATGAGGGCGTACAGCATTTT
TRBV10-3	-	-	TRBJ2-7	CAISDPGSVNFYEQYF	TGTGCCATCAGTGACCCAGGCTCTGTAAACTTCTACGAGCAGTACTTC
TRBV3-1/TRBV3-2	-	TRBD2	TRBJ2-5	CASSLGGGRIETQYF	TGTGCCAGCAGCCTGGGCGGGGGGAGGATCGAGACCCAGTACTTC
TRBV30	-	TRBD1	TRBJ1-2	CAWRTTGGARNGYTF	TGTGCCTGGAGGACTACAGGGGGCGCGAGGAATGGCTACACCTTC
TRBV27	-	TRBD1	TRBJ2-7	CASSPLPQGAYEQYF	TGTGCCAGCAGCCCTCTCCCACAGGGGGCGTACGAGCAGTACTTC
TRBV4-3	-	-	TRBJ2-2	CASSHGGHTGELFF	TGCGCCAGCAGCCATGGGGGCCACACCGGGGAGCTGTTTTTT
TRBV7-2	-	TRBD1	TRBJ1-4	CASSRDSSNEKLFF	TGTGCCAGCAGCCGGGACAGTAGTAATGAAAAACTGTTTTTT
TRBV6-6	once	-	TRBJ1-1	CASSLPGQAEAFF	TGTGCCAGCAGCCTACCCGGACAAGCTGAAGCTTTCTTT
TRBV4-3	-	TRBD2	TRBJ2-1	CASSQDLAGEGSEQFF	TGCGCCAGCAGCCAAGATTTAGCGGGAGAAGGTTCTGAGCAGTTCTTC
TRBV23-1	few	TRBD1	TRBJ1-1	CASSRAMEGQGNTEAFF	TGCGCCAGCAGTCGCGCAATGGAGGGACAGGGGAACACTGAAGCTTTCTTT
TRBV19	-	-	TRBJ2-7	CASSIRRGGYEQYF	TGTGCCAGTAGTATACGTAGGGGAGGCTACGAGCAGTACTTC
TRBV29-1	-	-	TRBJ1-5	CSVSTGINQPQHF	TGCAGCGTTTCAACAGGGATCAATCAGCCCCAGCATTTT
TRBV10-3	-	-	TRBJ2-7	CAISERGTLEQYF	TGTGCCATCAGTGAGAGGGGGACCCTGGAGCAGTACTTC
TRBV5-6	once	TRBD1	TRBJ1-2	CASSFNRGDYGYTF	TGTGCCAGCAGCTTTAACAGGGGAGACTATGGCTACACCTTC
TRBV9	-	-	TRBJ2-7	CASSIGQQSSYEQYF	TGTGCCAGCAGCATAGGACAGCAGAGCTCCTACGAGCAGTACTTC
TRBV30	-	TRBD1	TRBJ1-4	CAWSPPGQTREKLFF	TGTGCCTGGAGTCCGCCGGGACAGACGCGTGAAAAACTGTTTTTT
TRBV19	-	TRBD1	TRBJ2-3	CASSYAPGGRDTQYF	TGTGCCAGTTCGTACGCGCCAGGGGGTAGGGATACGCAGTATTTT
TRBV2	few	-	TRBJ1-4	CASSDPSGFSEKLFF	TGTGCCAGCAGTGACCCGAGCGGATTTAGTGAAAAACTGTTTTTT
TRBV19	-	TRBD2	TRBJ2-1	CASLPGGGINEQFF	TGTGCCAGTCTACCGGGGGGGGGTATCAATGAGCAGTTCTTC
TRBV7-8	-	-	TRBJ1-5	CASSLGRYSNQPQHF	TGTGCCAGCAGCTTAGGGCGGTATAGCAATCAGCCCCAGCATTTT
TRBV5-1	few	TRBD1	TRBJ2-1	CASSHGQGTYNEQFF	TGCGCCAGCAGCCACGGACAGGGGACCTACAATGAGCAGTTCTTC